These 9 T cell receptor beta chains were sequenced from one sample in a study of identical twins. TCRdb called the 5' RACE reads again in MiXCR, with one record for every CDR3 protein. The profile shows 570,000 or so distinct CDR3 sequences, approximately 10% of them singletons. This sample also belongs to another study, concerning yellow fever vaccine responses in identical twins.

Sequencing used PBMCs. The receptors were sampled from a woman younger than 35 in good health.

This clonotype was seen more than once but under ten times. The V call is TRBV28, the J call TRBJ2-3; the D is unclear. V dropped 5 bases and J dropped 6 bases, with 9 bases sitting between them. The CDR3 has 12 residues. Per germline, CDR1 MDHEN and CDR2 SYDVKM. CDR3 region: CASSTRRDTQYF. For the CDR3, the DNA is TGTGCCAGCAGTACGAGACGGGATACGCAGTATTTT.

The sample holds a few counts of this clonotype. CDR3 sequence (DNA): TGTGCCAGCAGCTTGAGCCCACGGGCTCGGGAGACCCAGTACTTC. Translating it yields CASSLSPRARETQYF. The rearrangement links TRBV11-3 to TRBJ2-5; D remains unclear. Germline values: CDR1 SGHNT, CDR2 YENEEA. V dropped 3 bases and J dropped 5 bases, with 16 bases sitting between them. This CDR3 contains 15 residues.

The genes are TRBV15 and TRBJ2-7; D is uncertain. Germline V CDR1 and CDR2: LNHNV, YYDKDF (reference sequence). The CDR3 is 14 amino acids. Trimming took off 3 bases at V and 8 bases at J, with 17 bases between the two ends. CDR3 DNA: TGTGCCACCAGCAGCGCCGTAGACTTCGTTCAGCAGTACTTC. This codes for CATSSAVDFVQQYF.

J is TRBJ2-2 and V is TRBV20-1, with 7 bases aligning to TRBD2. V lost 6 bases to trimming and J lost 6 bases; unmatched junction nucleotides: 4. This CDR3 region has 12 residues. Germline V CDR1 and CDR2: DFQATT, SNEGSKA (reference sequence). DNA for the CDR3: TGCAGTGCCAGACTAGCCTCCGGGGAGCTGTTTTTT. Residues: CSARLASGELFF.

This CDR3 is CASSPGTGGYSPLHF. As DNA, the CDR3 is TGTGCCAGCAGCCCAGGGACAGGGGGGTATTCACCCCTCCACTTT. The V call is TRBV7-9, the J call TRBJ1-6; 11 bases map to TRBD1. V shed 5 bases, J shed 8 bases, and the junction held 5 bases outside the gene matches. This CDR3 has 15 residues. CDR1 is SEHNR, CDR2 FQNEAQ, per germline (reference sequence).

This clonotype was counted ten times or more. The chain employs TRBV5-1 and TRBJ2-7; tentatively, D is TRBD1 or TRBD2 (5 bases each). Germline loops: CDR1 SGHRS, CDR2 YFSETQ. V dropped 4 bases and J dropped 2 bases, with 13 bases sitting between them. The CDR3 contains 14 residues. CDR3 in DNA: TGCGCCAGCAGCGGCGAAGAGGGGCCCTACGAGCAGTACTTC. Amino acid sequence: CASSGEEGPYEQYF.

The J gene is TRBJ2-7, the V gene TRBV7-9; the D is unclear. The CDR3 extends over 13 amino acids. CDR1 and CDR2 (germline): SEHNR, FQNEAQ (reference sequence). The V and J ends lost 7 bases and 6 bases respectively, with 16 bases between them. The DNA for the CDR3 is TGTGCCAGCACTCTCGAAAATCGGGCCGAGCAGTACTTC. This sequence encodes CASTLENRAEQYF.

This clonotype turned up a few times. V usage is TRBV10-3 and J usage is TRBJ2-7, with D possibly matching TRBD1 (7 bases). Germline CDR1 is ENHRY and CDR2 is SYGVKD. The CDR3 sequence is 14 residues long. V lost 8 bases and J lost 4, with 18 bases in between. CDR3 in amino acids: CAIRNTQGGYEQYF. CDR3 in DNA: TGTGCCATCCGGAACACCCAGGGGGGATACGAGCAGTACTTC.

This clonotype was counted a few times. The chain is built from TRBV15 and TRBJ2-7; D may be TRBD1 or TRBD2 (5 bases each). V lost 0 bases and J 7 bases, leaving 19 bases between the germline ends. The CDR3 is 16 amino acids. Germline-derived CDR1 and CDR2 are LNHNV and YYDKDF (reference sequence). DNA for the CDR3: TGTGCCACCAGCAGAGATCTTAACCGGGGACCGGGGGAGCAGTACTTC. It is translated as CATSRDLNRGPGEQYF.